This T cell receptor (beta chain) was recovered during a study of early T cells in non-severe SARS-CoV-2 infection. TCRdb independently ran MiXCR on the 5' RACE reads; one entry per CDR3 protein. The sample includes 65,000 to 75,000 distinct CDR3 sequences, 11% of them seen just once. Germline assignment: CDR1 SQVTM and CDR2 ANQGSEA. The CDR3 covers 13 residues. The V end was cut by 6 bases, the J end by 2 bases, with 13 bases between. This clonotype showed up many times. The material sequenced was whole blood. This TCR derives from an adult who was a healthcare worker with PCR-confirmed SARS-CoV-2 infection or an uninfected control (not recorded which). J is TRBJ1-1 and V is TRBV29-1; no firm D call. Here the CDR3 DNA reads TGCAGCGTACTCGAGCCCCCAAACACTGAAGCTTTCTTT. Translation: CSVLEPPNTEAFF.